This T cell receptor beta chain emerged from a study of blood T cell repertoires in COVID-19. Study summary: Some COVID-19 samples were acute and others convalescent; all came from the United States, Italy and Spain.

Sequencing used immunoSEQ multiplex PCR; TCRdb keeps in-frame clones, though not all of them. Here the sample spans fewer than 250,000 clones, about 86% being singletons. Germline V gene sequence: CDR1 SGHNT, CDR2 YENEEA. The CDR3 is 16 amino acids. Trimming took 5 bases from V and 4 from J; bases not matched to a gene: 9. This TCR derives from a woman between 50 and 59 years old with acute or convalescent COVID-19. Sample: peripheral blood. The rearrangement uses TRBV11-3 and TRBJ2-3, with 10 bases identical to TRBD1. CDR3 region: CASSNARDRGADTQYF. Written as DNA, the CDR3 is TGTGCCAGCAGCAACGCCCGGGACAGGGGTGCAGATACGCAGTATTTT.